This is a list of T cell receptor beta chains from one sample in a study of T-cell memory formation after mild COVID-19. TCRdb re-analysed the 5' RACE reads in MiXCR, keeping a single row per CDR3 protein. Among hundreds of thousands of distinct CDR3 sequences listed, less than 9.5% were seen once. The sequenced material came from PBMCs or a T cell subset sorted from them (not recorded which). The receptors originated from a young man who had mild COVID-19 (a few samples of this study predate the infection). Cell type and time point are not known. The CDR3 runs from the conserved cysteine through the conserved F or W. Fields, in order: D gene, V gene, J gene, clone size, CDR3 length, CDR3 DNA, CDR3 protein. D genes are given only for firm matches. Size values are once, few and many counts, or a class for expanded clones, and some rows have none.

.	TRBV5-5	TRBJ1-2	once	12	TGTGCCAGCAGCTTTCAGGAATATGGCTACACCTTC	CASSFQEYGYTF
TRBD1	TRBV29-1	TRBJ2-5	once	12	TGCAGCTCAGGGGGCATCCAAGAGAACCAGTACTTC	CSSGGIQENQYF
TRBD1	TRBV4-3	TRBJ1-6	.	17	TGCGCCAGCAGCCGAGCCTCGACAGGGGGACGGGAGTCACCCCTCCACTTT	CASSRASTGGRESPLHF
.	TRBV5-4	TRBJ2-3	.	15	TGTGCCAGCAGCTTGAATTACCAGAACACAGATACGCAGTATTTT	CASSLNYQNTDTQYF
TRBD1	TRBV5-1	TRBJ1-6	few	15	TGCGCCAGCAGCTTCGGGGACAGGGGGCAATCACCCCTCCACTTT	CASSFGDRGQSPLHF
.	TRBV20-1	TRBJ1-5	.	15	TGCAGTGGGACGGCGGGGGCTTATAGCAATCAGCCCCAGCATTTT	CSGTAGAYSNQPQHF
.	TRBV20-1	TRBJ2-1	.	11	TGCAGTGCTCATAGAAGCGGGGAGCAGTTCTTC	CSAHRSGEQFF
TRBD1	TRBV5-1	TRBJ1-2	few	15	TGCGCCAGCAGTACGGGACAGGCGATTAACTATGGCTACACCTTC	CASSTGQAINYGYTF
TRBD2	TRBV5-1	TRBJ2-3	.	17	TGCGCCAGCAGCTTAGCTCTAGCGGGGGTTATCACAGATACGCAGTATTTT	CASSLALAGVITDTQYF
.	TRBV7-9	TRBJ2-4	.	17	TGTGCCAGCAGCTGGATTAAGGGGCCGCTAGCCAAAAACATTCAGTACTTC	CASSWIKGPLAKNIQYF
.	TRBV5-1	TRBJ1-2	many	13	TGCGCCAGCAGCTTACAGGACAGCTATGGCTACACCTTC	CASSLQDSYGYTF
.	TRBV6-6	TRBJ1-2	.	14	TGTGCCAGCATGAGTGGCCTCCAGGCGGGGGGCTACACCTTC	CASMSGLQAGGYTF
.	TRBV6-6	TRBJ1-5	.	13	TGTGCCAGCAGAGACAGTAGCAATCAGCCCCAGCATTTT	CASRDSSNQPQHF
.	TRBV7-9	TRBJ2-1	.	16	TGTGCCAGCAGCCCCCAGGGGCGGGGGACGGACAATGAGCAGTTCTTC	CASSPQGRGTDNEQFF
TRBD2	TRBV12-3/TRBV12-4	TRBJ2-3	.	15	TGTGCCAGCACCCTAGCGGGGGCGAGGACAGATACGCAGTATTTT	CASTLAGARTDTQYF
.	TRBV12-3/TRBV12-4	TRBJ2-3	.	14	TGTGCCAGCAGTTTTGCGGGAACCACAGATACGCAGTATTTT	CASSFAGTTDTQYF
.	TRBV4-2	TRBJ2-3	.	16	TGTGCCAGCAGCCAAATGGAACTAGACGGCACAGATACGCAGTATTTT	CASSQMELDGTDTQYF
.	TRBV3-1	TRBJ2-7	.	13	TGTGCCAGCAGCCGAGGGCCGGGGAACGAGCAGTACTTC	CASSRGPGNEQYF
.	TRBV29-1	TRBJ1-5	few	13	TGCAGCGTTGCCGGGGATAGCAATCAGCCCCAGCATTTT	CSVAGDSNQPQHF
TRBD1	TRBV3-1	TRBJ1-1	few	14	TGTGCCAGCAGCCTCAGGACAGGGTTAACTGAAGCTTTCTTT	CASSLRTGLTEAFF
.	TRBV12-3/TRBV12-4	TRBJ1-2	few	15	TGTGCCAGCAGTGCGGGACGTCTAGCTAACTATGGCTACACCTTC	CASSAGRLANYGYTF
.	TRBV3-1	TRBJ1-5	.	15	TGTGCCAGCAGCCACCGTAGTTCGGGGGCCCAGCCCCAGCATTTT	CASSHRSSGAQPQHF
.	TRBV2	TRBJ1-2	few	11	TGTGCCAGCAGGCAGGGGCAGAGCTACACCTTC	CASRQGQSYTF
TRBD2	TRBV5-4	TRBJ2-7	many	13	TGTGCCAGCAGCTTCGGGGGGAGCTACGAGCAGTACTTC	CASSFGGSYEQYF
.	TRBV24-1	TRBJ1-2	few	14	TGTGCCACCAGTGAGAGAACAAGAAACTATGGCTACACCTTC	CATSERTRNYGYTF
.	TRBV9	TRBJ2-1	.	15	TGTGCCAGCAGCGTAGAAACCAATTGGGGCAATGAGCAGTTCTTC	CASSVETNWGNEQFF
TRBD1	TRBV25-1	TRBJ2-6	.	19	TGTGCCAGCAGGGGAGAGGGGGACAGGGGTGTCTCTGGGGCCAACGTCCTGACTTTC	CASRGEGDRGVSGANVLTF
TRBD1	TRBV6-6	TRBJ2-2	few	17	TGTGCCAGCAGTCAGCGCAGACAGGGGGCTGGTGCCGGGGAGCTGTTTTTT	CASSQRRQGAGAGELFF
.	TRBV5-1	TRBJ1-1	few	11	TGCGCCAGCAGTATGAACACTGAAGCTTTCTTT	CASSMNTEAFF
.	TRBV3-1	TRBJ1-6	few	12	TGTGCCAGCAGCCAAGATTCCCAGCCCCTCCACTTT	CASSQDSQPLHF
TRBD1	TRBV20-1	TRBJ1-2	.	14	TGCAGTGCGGCCGGGACAGGGGTACAATATGGCTACACCTTC	CSAAGTGVQYGYTF
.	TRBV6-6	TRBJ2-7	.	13	TGTGCCAGCAGTTACTCCAGGAACTACGAGCAGTACTTC	CASSYSRNYEQYF
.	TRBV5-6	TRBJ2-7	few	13	TGTGCCAGCAGCTTGGTTCTGGCCTACGAGCAGTACTTC	CASSLVLAYEQYF
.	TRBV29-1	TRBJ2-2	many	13	TGCAGCGTGAGACACACGAACACCGGGGAGCTGTTTTTT	CSVRHTNTGELFF
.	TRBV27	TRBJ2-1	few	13	TGTGCCAGCGCGAGCCTGGGGGGGCGTAATCCGTTCTTC	CASASLGGRNPFF
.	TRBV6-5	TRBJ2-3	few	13	TGTGCCACCACGGAGTATTCAGCAGATACGCAGTATTTT	CATTEYSADTQYF
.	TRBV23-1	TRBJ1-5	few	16	TGCGCCAGCAGTCATGGGGCAGTCAAGGGCAATCAGCCCCAGCATTTT	CASSHGAVKGNQPQHF
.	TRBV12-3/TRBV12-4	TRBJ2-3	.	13	TGTGCCAGCCAGTCCCTAGCCGGAGATACGCAGTATTTT	CASQSLAGDTQYF
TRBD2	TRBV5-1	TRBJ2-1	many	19	TGCGCCAGCAGCCCCGGACAGGGATATTATAGCGGGGGGGCGAATGAGCAGTTCTTC	CASSPGQGYYSGGANEQFF
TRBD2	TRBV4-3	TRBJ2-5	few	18	TGCGCCAGCAGCCAAGGCTGGACTAGCGGGGGGACACAAGAGACCCAGTACTTC	CASSQGWTSGGTQETQYF
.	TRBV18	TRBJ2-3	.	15	TGTGCCAGCTCACCAAGATCTGGCGAAACAGATACGCAGTATTTT	CASSPRSGETDTQYF
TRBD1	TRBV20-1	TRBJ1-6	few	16	TGCAGTGCTAGAGATGGGACAGAGCCTTTTAATTCACCCCTCCACTTT	CSARDGTEPFNSPLHF
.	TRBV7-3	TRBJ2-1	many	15	TGTGCCAGCAGCCCGGTAGGGGGGCACTACAATGAGCAGTTCTTC	CASSPVGGHYNEQFF
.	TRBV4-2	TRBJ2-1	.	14	TGTGCCAGCAGCCAAGATCTTGTTCTCAATGAGCAGTTCTTC	CASSQDLVLNEQFF
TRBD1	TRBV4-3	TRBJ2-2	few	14	TGCGCCAGCAGCCACAGGACAGGGGTTGGGGAGCTGTTTTTT	CASSHRTGVGELFF
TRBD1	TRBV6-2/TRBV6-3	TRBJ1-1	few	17	TGTGCCAGCAGTTCCATACCGGGACAGAGCATGAACACTGAAGCTTTCTTT	CASSSIPGQSMNTEAFF
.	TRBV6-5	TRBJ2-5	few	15	TGTGCCAGCAGTTCAGGAGGGGGGCTAAAAGAGACCCAGTACTTC	CASSSGGGLKETQYF
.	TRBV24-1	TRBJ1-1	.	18	TGTGCCACCAGTGCCGCAGGCCAGGGAGAGTTAACGAACACTGAAGCTTTCTTT	CATSAAGQGELTNTEAFF
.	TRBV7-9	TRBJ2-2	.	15	TGTGCCAGCAGCTTAGCACATCCCAGCACCGGGGAGCTGTTTTTT	CASSLAHPSTGELFF
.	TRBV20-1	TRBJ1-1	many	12	TGCAGTCCACTGGCGGGGGGAACTGAAGCTTTCTTT	CSPLAGGTEAFF
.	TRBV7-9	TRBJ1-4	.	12	TGTGCCAGCAGCCGGGACATTGAAAAACTGTTTTTT	CASSRDIEKLFF
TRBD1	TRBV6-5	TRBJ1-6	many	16	TGTGCCAGCAGTTACTCGGCGGGACAGGGGCATTCACCCCTCCACTTT	CASSYSAGQGHSPLHF
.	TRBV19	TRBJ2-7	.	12	TGTGCCAGTGGGGGAAACTCCTACGAGCAGTACTTC	CASGGNSYEQYF
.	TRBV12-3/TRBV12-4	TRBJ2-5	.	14	TGTGCCAGCAGTTTTGGGCTAGCCCGAAGGACCCAGTACTTC	CASSFGLARRTQYF
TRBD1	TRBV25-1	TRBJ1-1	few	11	TGTGCCAGCACCTCCGGACAGGGAGCTTTCTTT	CASTSGQGAFF
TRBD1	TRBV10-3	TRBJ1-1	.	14	TGTGCCATCAGTTTGACAGGGGCGAACACTGAAGCTTTCTTT	CAISLTGANTEAFF
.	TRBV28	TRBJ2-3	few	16	TGTGCCAGCAGTTTAGAATTAGGACAGTTGGGCGATACGCAGTATTTT	CASSLELGQLGDTQYF